This T cell receptor beta chain originates from a study of a mutant IDH1 vaccine in newly diagnosed glioma. Study in general: Earlier treatment was radiotherapy, temozolomide, or both, with most getting both.

The CDR3 is made up of 14 amino acids. V trimming: 3 bases; J trimming: 4 bases; junction bases outside the gene matches: 4. Germline V CDR1 and CDR2: SNHLY, FYNNEI. The repertoire was sequenced with immunoSEQ multiplex PCR; TCRdb's copy has only in-frame clones and lacks some. Here the sample spans some 46,000 clones, 85% to 95% being singletons. Sample time point: week 35, safety follow-up. A single vaccine dose contained 300 ug of mutant IDH1 20-mer peptide, and topical imiquimod was used with it. Weeks 1, 3, 5, 7, 11, 15, 19 and 23 were when patients received their eight vaccinations. Every donor had a new WHO grade 3 or 4 astrocytoma that was IDH1-mutant, with loss of nuclear ATRX. Concerning this clone itself: Its specificity is unknown.

The chain uses TRBV2 and TRBJ2-5; TRBD2 agrees at 8 bases. The material sequenced was PBMCs, taken from a glioma patient whose treatment included an IDH1 peptide vaccine. The receptor's source is a man aged 50 to 59 with glioma. The CDR3 reads CASSDPGGVETQYF. CDR3 bases: TGTGCCAGCAGTGATCCGGGAGGGGTAGAGACCCAGTACTTC.